These T cell receptor beta chains were read from a single sample in a study of shared clonotypes between healthy human individuals. The table came from immunoSEQ multiplex PCR; TCRdb's copy has only in-frame clones and leaves some out. The sample has over 300,000 clones, around 86% seen once; the top ten hold roughly 17%. The material sequenced was memory CD8+ T cells sorted from blood. The receptor set was obtained from a man younger than 30 in good health. Each CDR3 is given with its conserved first and last residue. The D gene is left open where the match is weak.

TRBD2	TRBJ2-7	TRBV30	CAWSEPFRGGSYEQYF
TRBD1	TRBJ2-2	TRBV11-2	CASRQGLGGNTGELFF
-	TRBJ1-2	TRBV28	CASSSSGTAYGYTF
-	TRBJ2-6	TRBV9	CASSGGRQGDNVLTF
-	TRBJ2-7	TRBV7-2	CASSLVLGFEQYF
TRBD2	TRBJ2-7	TRBV13	CASSTGREDTHEQYF
-	TRBJ1-1	TRBV4-3	CASSQEGNPKAFF
TRBD2	TRBJ2-7	TRBV4-3	CASSQEQGWGLAGSEQYF
-	TRBJ2-6	TRBV5-1	CASSLISWVNGANVLTF
-	TRBJ1-2	TRBV13	CASSLEGEDYGYTF
TRBD2	TRBJ2-1	TRBV4-3	CASSQELAGTSSYNEQFF
-	TRBJ2-1	TRBV6-5	CASSYSIWDEQFF
-	TRBJ2-2	TRBV5-6	CASSFLTGGELFF
-	TRBJ2-1	TRBV27	CASSLWLAGNNEQFF
-	TRBJ2-1	TRBV6-5	CASGWAHSYNEQFF
-	TRBJ2-7	TRBV13	CASSPFFPREGMGGEQYF
-	TRBJ2-7	TRBV18	CASSPDSYEQYF
TRBD2	TRBJ2-7	TRBV4-1	CASSQISGRSYEQYF
TRBD2	TRBJ2-1	TRBV27	CASSFGTSAADEQFF
TRBD1	TRBJ2-1	TRBV7-9	CASSWGTGAPLGNEQFF
-	TRBJ2-7	TRBV7-2	CASSPNPYYEQYF
TRBD1	TRBJ2-1	TRBV14	CASSYFQGAPFNEQFF
TRBD2	TRBJ2-2	TRBV27	CASSPIFLAGNTGELFF
-	TRBJ2-1	TRBV6-4	CASSDSAEAEQFF
-	TRBJ2-3	TRBV9	CASSGGLRTDTQYF
-	TRBJ1-1	TRBV4-2	CASSQGDTEAFF
TRBD1	TRBJ2-2	TRBV7-9	CASSPPGGANTGELFF
-	TRBJ2-7	TRBV7-8	CASRVDTHEQYF
TRBD1	TRBJ2-7	TRBV10-1	CASSEGDRGQEQYF
-	TRBJ2-2	TRBV29-1	CSVSPPWGAGTGELFF
-	TRBJ2-3	TRBV6-5	CASSYSSESPDTQYF
TRBD2	TRBJ2-7	TRBV4-1	CASSPVRTSGSYEQYF
-	TRBJ2-7	TRBV7-9	CASSPAGGYEQYF
-	TRBJ1-3	TRBV7-9	CASSLGRRISGNTIYF
-	TRBJ2-3	TRBV11-2	CASSSTGGYTDTQYF
TRBD1	TRBJ1-2	TRBV7-9	CASSEDRVGYTF
TRBD1	TRBJ1-2	TRBV10-3	CASSGGTGDTVGYGYTF
TRBD1	TRBJ2-1	TRBV4-1	CASSQETGQGTGVYNEQFF
TRBD1	TRBJ1-1	TRBV11-2	CASSLNRGLGTEAFF
TRBD2	TRBJ2-1	TRBV4-3	CASSQDPTSGRWYEQFF